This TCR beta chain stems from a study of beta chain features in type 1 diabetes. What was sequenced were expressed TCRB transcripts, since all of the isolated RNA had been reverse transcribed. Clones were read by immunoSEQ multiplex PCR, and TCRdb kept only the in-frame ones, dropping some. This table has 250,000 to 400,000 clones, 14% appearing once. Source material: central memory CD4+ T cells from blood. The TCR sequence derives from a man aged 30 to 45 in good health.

CDR3 loop: CASSLISVRDRGGYTF. The CDR3 region has the DNA TGTGCCAGCAGCTTAATCTCCGTTCGGGACAGGGGTGGCTACACCTTC. The rearrangement links TRBV7-9 to TRBJ1-2; 10 positions agree with TRBD1. Germline V CDR1 and CDR2: SEHNR, FQNEAQ (reference sequence). The CDR3 is 16 amino acids. Unmatched junction bases numbered 10, after V lost 2 bases and J lost 7 bases.